Shown below are 2 T cell receptor beta chains from a single sample sequenced in a study of response to subunit inactivated influenza vaccine. One entry per CDR3 protein results from TCRdb running MiXCR on the RT-PCR reads. This table holds more than 700,000 distinct CDR3 sequences, around 20% found once. Source: PBMCs from blood, taken about 5 days after vaccination. The origin of the receptors is a man aged 50 to 60 who received an inactivated influenza vaccine.

The V gene is TRBV15, the J gene TRBJ1-1, with 9 bases fitting TRBD1. The CDR3 has 15 residues. With V trimmed by 1 base and J by 4 bases, 4 bases remained unmatched. The germline gives CDR1 LNHNV, CDR2 YYDKDF (reference sequence). The CDR3 coding sequence is TGTGCCACCAGCAGAGCCGGGACAGGGACCACTGAAGCTTTCTTT. Protein product: CATSRAGTGTTEAFF.

The table lists this clonotype with many counts. The chain recombines TRBV29-1 with TRBJ2-7; no clear D. This CDR3 contains 12 residues. The ends were cut back, 3 bases at V and 6 bases at J, with 12 bases in the middle. Germline V gene sequence: CDR1 SQVTM, CDR2 ANQGSEA. The CDR3 protein is CSVEDGSVEQYF. CDR3 sequence (DNA): TGCAGCGTTGAGGACGGGTCAGTCGAGCAGTACTTC.